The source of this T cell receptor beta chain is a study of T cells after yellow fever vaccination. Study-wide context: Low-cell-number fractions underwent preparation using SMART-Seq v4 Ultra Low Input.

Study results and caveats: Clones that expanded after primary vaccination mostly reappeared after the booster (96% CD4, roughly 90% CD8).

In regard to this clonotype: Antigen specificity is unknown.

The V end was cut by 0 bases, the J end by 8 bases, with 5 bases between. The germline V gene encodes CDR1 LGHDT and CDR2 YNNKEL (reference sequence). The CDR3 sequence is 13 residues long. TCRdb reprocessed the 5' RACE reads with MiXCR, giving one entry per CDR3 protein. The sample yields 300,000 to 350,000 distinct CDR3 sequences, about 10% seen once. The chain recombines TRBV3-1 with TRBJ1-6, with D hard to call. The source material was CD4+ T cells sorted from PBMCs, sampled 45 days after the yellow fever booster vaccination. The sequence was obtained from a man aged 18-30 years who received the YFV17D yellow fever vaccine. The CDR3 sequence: CASSQDGDSPLHF. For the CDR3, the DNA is TGTGCCAGCAGCCAAGATGGGGATTCACCCCTCCACTTT.